The source of this T cell receptor (beta chain) is a study of blood T cell repertoires in COVID-19. Study-level background: Sites in the United States, Italy and Spain provided acute and convalescent COVID-19 samples. From T cells, B-cell-depleted T cells, or PBMCs came the material, which was cDNA or gDNA.

This clone has a single count. Original data processing: Using reference gene primer amplification, nucleated cell counts were estimated. This table comes from immunoSEQ multiplex PCR, and its TCRdb copy is limited to in-frame clones, with some not included. The V and J calls and clone size are taken from that table; D and trimming were inferred from the DNA. Among roughly 250,000 clones listed, 70% to 90% were seen once. Germline CDR1 and CDR2: ENHRY and SYGVKD. The CDR3 spans 14 residues. V lost 3 bases and J lost 4, with 11 bases in between. The sample taken for sequencing was peripheral blood. The sequence was collected from a woman aged 60 to 75 with active or convalescent COVID-19. V usage is TRBV10-3 and J usage is TRBJ2-3; tentatively, D is TRBD1 (6 bases). The CDR3 DNA follows: TGTGCCATCAGTGAAGGGGGTCGGGCAGATACGCAGTATTTT. It is translated as CAISEGGRADTQYF.